This T cell receptor (beta chain) was sequenced for a study of CD8+CD57+ T cells in acquired aplastic anemia. Genomic DNA was employed as the template in profiling TCR beta VDJ and CDR3. TCRdb called the reads again in MiXCR, with one record for every CDR3 protein. Here the sample spans approximately 190,000 distinct CDR3 sequences, 50% to 75% being singletons. The V gene lost 4 bases and the J gene lost 7 bases, with 11 bases spanning the gap. Germline values: CDR1 SNHLY, CDR2 FYNNEI. The length of the CDR3 is 13 residues. This clonotype was recorded once. The source material was sorted CD4+, CD8+, or CD8+CD57+ T cells (not recorded which) from PBMCs. The V gene is TRBV2, the J gene TRBJ2-1; D is possibly TRBD2 (5 bases). This sequence originates from a human donor with severe aplastic anemia or a healthy control (not recorded which). The CDR3 region has the DNA TGTGCCAGCAGTGGGGAGAGCCTGAATGAGCAGTTCTTC. This gives the protein CASSGESLNEQFF.